The 13 T cell receptor beta chains in this list originate from one sample, sequenced in a study of T cells in Graves' hyperthyroidism and ophthalmopathy. The investigators amplified TCR beta CDR3 regions from RNA transcripts. An initial round of RT-PCR targeting the TCR CDR3 relied on the HTBI primer set. One entry per CDR3 protein, called by TCRdb with MiXCR from the multiplex PCR reads. The table lists around 300,000 distinct CDR3 sequences, approximately 14% of them singletons, with roughly 7.9% in the top ten. Sequencing was done on a sample of blood. These receptor sequences come from a woman between 40 and 55 years old with Graves' hyperthyroidism.

In DNA, the CDR3 is TGCGCCAGCAGCCAAGCTTTAGGGGGTAACTATGGCTACACCTTC. Protein product: CASSQALGGNYGYTF. This sequence joins TRBV4-1 and TRBJ1-2; D is possibly TRBD1 (6 bases). The CDR3 consists of 15 residues. CDR1 is MGHRA and CDR2 is YSYEKL in the germline V gene. V lost 1 base, J lost 1 base, and 10 bases lay in between.

This clonotype appeared many times. J is TRBJ2-5 and V is TRBV28; 7 bases match TRBD2. V gave up 7 bases and J gave up 2 bases; unmatched junction bases: 10. This CDR3 is 15 amino acids long. Germline CDR1 is MDHEN and CDR2 is SYDVKM. The CDR3 is CASIAGGRTQETQYF. The CDR3 DNA reads TGTGCCAGCATTGCCGGGGGGAGGACACAAGAGACCCAGTACTTC.

This clonotype was found many times. This sequence joins TRBV6-2 or TRBV6-3 and TRBJ1-2, with 7 bases aligning to TRBD1. V trimming: 5 bases; J trimming: 1 base; junction bases outside the gene matches: 10. Looked up from germline, CDR1 is MNHEY and CDR2 is SVGEGT. The length of the CDR3 is 16 residues. This chain's CDR3 is CASSLGTVGYNYGYTF. As DNA, the CDR3 is TGTGCCAGCAGTCTCGGGACAGTGGGATATAACTATGGCTACACCTTC.

The J gene is TRBJ2-7, the V gene TRBV7-9; TRBD2 might be the D (5 bases). Germline V gives CDR1 SEHNR, CDR2 FQNEAQ (reference sequence). V lost 1 base to trimming and J lost 0 bases, with 16 bases between them. The CDR3 consists of 17 residues. The CDR3 DNA is TGTGCCAGCAGCTTAGTCGGGGAAACTATTTACTCCTACGAGCAGTACTTC. This codes for CASSLVGETIYSYEQYF.

Note on this clonotype: A read error may be the cause here, since a much bigger clone is one base away. For the CDR3, the DNA is TGTGGCAGCAGTTCGGGACAGGGCCGCGGGCCCCAGCATTTT. Translated: CGSSSGQGRGPQHF. The V gene is TRBV12-3 or TRBV12-4, the J gene TRBJ1-5; the match to TRBD1 covers 9 bases. This CDR3 contains 14 residues.

This clonotype came up many times. The chain joins TRBV7-9 to TRBJ2-1, with 10 bases matching TRBD2. The CDR3 is 17 residues long. The ends lost 2 bases at V and 8 bases at J; junction bases unmatched: 12. Germline assignment: CDR1 SEHNR and CDR2 FQNEAQ (reference sequence). Here the CDR3 DNA reads TGTGCCAGCAGCTTAAGAGGGCTAGCGGGAGACTTGGATGAGCAGTTCTTC. Its translation is CASSLRGLAGDLDEQFF.

This clonotype has a count of ten or more. The chain has TRBV7-9 and TRBJ1-1; unclear D gene. V gave up 2 bases and J gave up 6 bases, with 7 bases separating them. Germline loops: CDR1 SEHNR, CDR2 FQNEAQ (reference sequence). The CDR3 runs to 12 residues. Here the CDR3 reads CASSLSVSEAFF. The CDR3 DNA sequence: TGTGCCAGCAGCTTATCAGTTTCTGAAGCTTTCTTT.

The V call is TRBV9, the J call TRBJ1-4, with 7 bases lining up with TRBD1. CDR3 size: 16 residues. V was pared by 3 bases and J by 3 bases, with 8 bases of the junction left unmatched. In germline, CDR1 is SGDLS, CDR2 YYNGEE. The CDR3 nucleotides read TGTGCCAGCAGCGCACGTTCCGGGACAGCTAATGAAAAACTGTTTTTT. Its protein product is CASSARSGTANEKLFF.

This clonotype showed up many times. The chain employs TRBV28 and TRBJ1-4; 9 positions match TRBD1. This CDR3 spans 15 amino acids. Germline V gene lookup returns CDR1 MDHEN and CDR2 SYDVKM. V lost 4 bases, J lost 7 bases, and 7 bases stayed unmatched. The CDR3 spells CASSSFGDRAEKLFF. The CDR3 DNA is TGTGCCAGCAGTTCCTTTGGGGACAGGGCTGAAAAACTGTTTTTT.

Ten or more counts support this clonotype. The rearrangement links TRBV20-1 to TRBJ2-5; D gene unclear. This CDR3 contains 13 residues. The V gene lost 5 bases and the J gene lost 0 bases, with 10 bases spanning the gap. The germline V gene has CDR1 DFQATT and CDR2 SNEGSKA (reference sequence). The CDR3 DNA follows: TGCAGTGCTTTCGGACCTAACCAAGAGACCCAGTACTTC. Translation gives CSAFGPNQETQYF.

The chain employs TRBV4-2 and TRBJ1-2, with 9 positions matching TRBD1. Germline trimming cut 4 bases from V and 4 bases from J; bases unmatched to any gene: 10. The CDR3 has 16 amino acids. In germline, CDR1 is LGHNA, CDR2 YNFKEQ. In nucleotides, the CDR3 is TGTGCCAGCAGCCGATCCACAGGGGGCGCAGGCTATGGCTACACCTTC. This encodes CASSRSTGGAGYGYTF.

Ten or more counts support this clonotype. The chain links TRBV24-1 to TRBJ1-1; D unresolved. Trimming cost V 2 bases and J 2 bases, with 5 bases left between them. In germline, CDR1 is KGHDR, CDR2 SFDVKD. This CDR3 region has 13 residues. The CDR3 region is CATSDWPNTEAFF. CDR3 nucleotide sequence: TGTGCCACCAGTGATTGGCCTAACACTGAAGCTTTCTTT.

This clonotype turned up a few times. This chain uses TRBV6-1 with TRBJ1-4; tentatively, D is TRBD1 (5 bases). V gave up 4 bases and J gave up 3 bases, with 15 bases separating them. Germline CDR1 MNHNS, CDR2 SASEGT. The CDR3 length is 16 residues. The chain's CDR3 is CASSATLGASNEKLFF. The CDR3 DNA sequence: TGTGCCAGCAGTGCAACTCTAGGGGCATCTAATGAAAAACTGTTTTTT.